This is a list of T cell receptor beta chains from one sample in a study of radiation and T cells in renal cell carcinoma. TCRdb's copy holds only in-frame clones and misses some; the assay was immunoSEQ multiplex PCR. This table holds about 140,000 clones, less than 85% found once. The sample in question was blood, obtained from a patient whose treatment included radiotherapy and nephrectomy. These receptors were taken from a woman between 45 and 60 years old with renal cell carcinoma. CDR3s include the opening cysteine and the closing phenylalanine or tryptophan. Fields, in order: CDR3 length, D gene, clone size, J gene, V gene, CDR3 protein, CDR3 DNA. The D gene is left open where the match is weak. Expanded clones get a size class; other rows say once, few or many, or leave the size out.

13 | - | - | TRBJ2-1 | TRBV9 | CASSVDTGHEQFF | TGTGCCAGCAGCGTAGACACTGGCCATGAGCAGTTCTTC
15 | TRBD1 | - | TRBJ2-1 | TRBV9 | CASSSRQGQYNEQFF | TGTGCCAGCAGCAGCCGACAGGGGCAATACAATGAGCAGTTCTTC
14 | TRBD1 | - | TRBJ2-1 | TRBV29-1 | CSGSGQGGWNEQFF | TGCAGCGGGTCGGGACAGGGGGGGTGGAATGAGCAGTTCTTC
14 | - | - | TRBJ2-1 | TRBV5-1 | CASSLSAGHNEQFF | TGCGCCAGCAGCCTCTCGGCAGGTCACAATGAGCAGTTCTTC
13 | - | - | TRBJ1-2 | TRBV10-3 | CAMAAGYGDGYTF | TGTGCCATGGCCGCAGGGTATGGGGATGGCTACACCTTC
17 | - | - | TRBJ1-2 | TRBV4-3 | CASSQDRGAGVNYGYTF | TGCGCCAGCAGCCAAGATCGGGGGGCAGGGGTTAACTATGGCTACACCTTC
14 | - | - | TRBJ1-4 | TRBV18 | CASSPDSYNEKLFF | TGTGCCAGCTCACCGGACAGCTATAATGAAAAACTGTTTTTT
14 | TRBD1 | - | TRBJ1-4 | TRBV6-1 | CASIEGQAVRKLFF | TGTGCCAGCATCGAAGGACAGGCGGTCCGGAAACTGTTTTTT
12 | - | few | TRBJ1-1 | TRBV30 | CAWSVKGTEAFF | TGTGCCTGGAGTGTAAAGGGAACTGAAGCTTTCTTT
14 | - | - | TRBJ2-7 | TRBV6-5 | CASSNEFSKGGQYF | TGTGCCAGCAGTAACGAATTCTCAAAGGGGGGGCAGTACTTC
18 | - | - | TRBJ2-2 | TRBV7-8 | CASSLGLVGPANTGELFF | TGTGCCAGCAGCTTAGGTCTAGTAGGGCCCGCGAACACCGGGGAGCTGTTTTTT
15 | - | - | TRBJ2-7 | TRBV4-3 | CASSQGSGSAYEQYF | TGCGCCAGCAGCCAAGGATCGGGGTCGGCCTACGAGCAGTACTTC
18 | TRBD2 | - | TRBJ2-1 | TRBV7-2 | CASSFDPRLAGGYNEQFF | TGTGCCAGCAGCTTTGACCCCCGGCTAGCGGGGGGCTACAATGAGCAGTTCTTC
13 | - | once | TRBJ2-7 | TRBV27 | CASNLQGSYEQYF | TGTGCCAGCAATCTGCAGGGCTCCTACGAGCAGTACTTC